What follows are 8 T cell receptor beta chains derived from one specimen sequenced in a study of blood T cell repertoires in COVID-19. This table comes from immunoSEQ multiplex PCR, and its TCRdb copy is limited to in-frame clones, with some not included. This table has about 110,000 clones, 70% to 90% appearing once. Sequenced material: peripheral blood. These receptors all stem from a woman in her sixties with acute or convalescent COVID-19.

V and J are TRBV5-4 and TRBJ1-1, with 10 bases fitting TRBD1. V trimming: 4 bases; J trimming: 10 bases; junction bases outside the gene matches: 16. CDR1 and CDR2 (germline): SGHNT, YYREEE (reference sequence). The CDR3 contains 16 residues. The CDR3 DNA reads as TGTGCCAGCAGCCGCACCTCCGGGACAGGGGAAGGAGTAGCTTTCTTT. It specifies CASSRTSGTGEGVAFF.

The chain carries TRBV6-5 and TRBJ1-5, with a tentative D call TRBD1 (6 bases). CDR1 and CDR2 (germline): MNHEY, SVGAGI. The CDR3 covers 15 residues. V lost 6 bases to trimming and J lost 7 bases, with 19 bases between them. The CDR3 bases are TGTGCCAGCAGGGACCACAGGGAGCGAAGACAGCCCCAGCATTTT. It encodes CASRDHRERRQPQHF.

The V call is TRBV7-3, the J call TRBJ2-3, with D possibly being TRBD2 (7 bases). Trimming stripped 2 bases from V and 6 bases from J, with 15 bases between. Germline loops: CDR1 SGHTA, CDR2 FQGTGA. The CDR3 runs 15 residues. CDR3 nucleotide sequence: TGTGCCAGCAGCTTACTAGGGGGGGCCTCCGATACGCAGTATTTT. This sequence encodes CASSLLGGASDTQYF.

The chain has TRBV21-1 and TRBJ1-2; TRBD1, the table's D call, lacks a check against the DNA. TRBV21-1 is a known pseudogene. CDR3 length: 13 amino acids. CDR3 amino acids: CASSTGTGYGYTF. CDR3 sequence (DNA): TGTGCCAGCAGCACCGGGACAGGTTACGGCTACACCTTC.

The chain employs TRBV14 and TRBJ1-5; D gene uncertain. This CDR3 spans 13 amino acids. Germline V gene sequence: CDR1 SGHDN, CDR2 FVKESK. Trimming took off 3 bases at V and 1 base at J, with 4 bases between the two ends. This CDR3 is CASSHRSNQPQHF. The CDR3 nucleotides read TGTGCCAGCAGCCACCGGAGCAATCAGCCCCAGCATTTT. Combining the CDR3 with reference TRBV14 and TRBJ1-5 gives the whole variable domain EAGVTQFPSHSVIEKGQTVTLRCDPISGHDNLYWYRRVMGKEIKFLLHFVKESKQDESGMPNNRFLAERTGGTYSTLKVQPAELEDSGVYFCASSHRSNQPQHFGDGTRLSIL.

The chain employs TRBV5-4 and TRBJ1-2; D may be TRBD1 (5 bases). V lost 5 bases to trimming and J lost 10 bases, with 18 bases between them. The CDR3 has 13 residues. The germline V gene has CDR1 SGHNT and CDR2 YYREEE (reference sequence). The CDR3 DNA sequence: TGTGCCAGCAGGGGGGGTCCTCAGTCTTACTACACCTTC. Its translation: CASRGGPQSYYTF.

The chain employs TRBV7-2 and TRBJ1-4; 8 nucleotides match TRBD1. The J segment lost 5 bases and the V segment lost 3 bases, leaving 2 bases of the junction unmatched. The CDR3 is 14 amino acids. Germline V gene data show CDR1 as SGHTA and CDR2 as FQGNSA. The CDR3 DNA follows: TGTGCCAGCAGCTTGAGGACAGGGAATGAAAAACTGTTTTTT. Its translation: CASSLRTGNEKLFF.

V and J are TRBV11-2 and TRBJ2-7; 9 positions match TRBD1. This CDR3 comprises 14 residues. J lost 7 bases, V lost 1 base, and 5 bases had no gene match. The germline CDR1 and CDR2 sequences are SGHAT and FQNNGV. Here the CDR3 DNA reads TGTGCCAGCAGCTTAGGGGACAGGGTTGGGGAGCAGTACTTC. Protein sequence: CASSLGDRVGEQYF.